This T cell receptor beta chain was sequenced during a study of OX40 agonist ivuxolimab in advanced cancers. The protocol was immunoSEQ multiplex PCR, while the TCRdb copy is restricted to in-frame clones and leaves out a portion. The table has about 66,000 clones, 75% to 90% seen once; the top ten hold over 11%. This CDR3 comprises 14 residues. The germline CDR1 and CDR2 sequences are SGHNT and YYREEE (reference sequence). Trimming stripped 2 bases from V and 4 bases from J, with 10 bases between. V is TRBV5-4 and J is TRBJ1-5; D is perhaps TRBD1 (6 bases). The source material was CD4+ or CD8+ T cells sorted from blood, sampled in a trial of the OX40 agonist ivuxolimab. The source is an adult with an advanced solid tumor such as melanoma, head and neck, liver or kidney cancer. This chain's CDR3 is CASSFGGQNQPQHF. The CDR3 DNA follows: TGTGCCAGCAGCTTCGGGGGCCAGAATCAGCCCCAGCATTTT.